This T cell receptor beta chain was sequenced in a study of blood T cell repertoires in COVID-19 (TCRdb year 2020). In the study overall: Collaborator samples came from the United States, Italy and Spain and covered acute and convalescent phases of COVID-19. The prospective study material was composed of cDNA or gDNA derived from T cells, B-cell-depleted T cells, or PBMCs. Deeply sampled blood TCRbeta repertoires from subjects exposed to, actively infected with, or recovered from COVID-19 were included in the dataset. Samples were obtained from the ongoing ImmuneRACE study (first 160 participants) and from 1,254 subjects provided by 6 global collaborators. The repertoires were made available in a free public database intended to serve as a resource for research on the immune response to SARS-CoV-2. Where available, HLA class I and class II types were obtained from metadata supplied by the sample provider rather than from assay-based typing. The sample metadata nearly always contained a de-identified subject ID, COVID-19 status, age in years and sex.

The paper as a whole reports these results and caveats: The quantity of clinical and demographic metadata differed by source and by participant and was supplied without curation.

The collaborating institutions used their own protocols to collect whole blood in K2EDTA tubes. For TCRbeta analysis, collaborators shipped samples as frozen whole blood, isolated PBMCs, or DNA extracted from either of those sample types. TCRbeta CDR3 regions were amplified from genomic DNA by means of the immunoSEQ Assay, a bias-controlled multiplex PCR. The published analysis was carried out like this. Within the assay, amplification of reference gene primers was used to estimate how many nucleated cells each sample contained. To quantify the absolute abundance of each unique TCRbeta CDR3 rearrangement, sequence reads were collapsed and filtered. For each sample, productive Simpson clonality was calculated as the square root of Simpson's diversity index over productive rearrangements. Held by TCRdb, this immuneACCESS table contains in-frame sequences only and omits some clones. Under half of the omission traces to an unresolved V gene where checked; the cause of the rest is unknown. V and J calls plus clone size are reproduced from that table; the DNA served to infer D and trimming. The sample contains around 20,000 clones, around 87% of them found a single time. The ten largest clones take up around 9.9% of the sample.

A word on this clone: It has no known antigen specificity. Base qualities were left out, and no much larger clone turns up one base away.

There are 16 amino acids in the CDR3, from cysteine to phenylalanine inclusive. Only the CDR3 DNA stays, 48 bases, in frame from base 1. V is shortened by 5 bases, J by 0 bases, and the region joining them spans 14 bases. The CDR1 and CDR2 encoded by the germline V gene (reference sequence) are PRHDT and FYEKMQ. This sequence uses TRBV13 and TRBJ2-1; possibly the D gene is TRBD1, per 6 matching bases. The receptor was isolated from a human donor in a cohort sampled during active COVID-19. The sample comprised peripheral blood. The nucleotide sequence reads as follows: TGTGCCAGCAGCATAAAACAGGGAGCCTCCTACAATGAGCAGTTCTTC. It specifies CASSIKQGASYNEQFF.